The clone carrying this T cell receptor beta chain was recorded once. Only in-frame clones appear in the TCRdb table, and some are missing; sequencing was by immunoSEQ multiplex PCR. The sample lists about 35,000 clones, about 85% occurring once. Germline V gene sequence: CDR1 MGHRA, CDR2 YSYEKL. The CDR3 contains 15 residues. V gave up 4 bases and J gave up 2 bases; unmatched junction bases: 3. These data are taken from a study of blood T cell repertoires in COVID-19. The clonotype comes from a man between 60 and 75 years old with active or convalescent COVID-19. The rearrangement uses TRBV4-1 and TRBJ2-2; 8 bases align to TRBD1. What was sequenced was peripheral blood. CDR3 coding DNA: TGCGCCAGCAGCCGGACAGGGCAAAACACCGGGGAGCTGTTTTTT. This translates into CASSRTGQNTGELFF.